A single sample is the source of the 22 T cell receptor beta chains below, sequenced in a study of CD8+ T cells in alopecia areata (dated by TCRdb to between 2018 and 2020). Libraries were made using the immunoSEQ multiplex PCR assay. To provide template for TCR sequencing, every sample had RNA extracted and reverse transcribed into cDNA. The immuneACCESS repertoire file appears here via TCRdb, limited to in-frame rearrangements. These files lack a portion of the clones; in checked studies, under half of the deficit traces to unresolved V genes, and the cause of the others is not known. Counted in this sample were almost 35,000 clones; 45% to 60% of them appeared once. Together, the top ten hold around two fifths of the sample. Sequencing was done on a sample of NKG2D-high CD8+ T cells sorted from blood. The sample's cell subset or site label, decoded: sorted CD8+ NKG2D-high blood T cells. Source of these receptors: a human donor with alopecia areata.

The chain links TRBV28 to TRBJ2-3; 12 positions match TRBD2. This CDR3 is 15 amino acids long. CDR1 and CDR2 (germline): MDHEN, SYDVKM. The junction had 2 bases not matched to a gene; V was cut back by 6 bases and J by 1 base. The CDR3 loop reads CASRRLAGGTDTQYF. CDR3 DNA: TGTGCCAGCAGGAGACTAGCGGGAGGCACAGATACGCAGTATTTT. Full variable domain (outside the CDR3, taken from reference TRBV28 and TRBJ2-3): DVKVTQSSRYLVKRTGEKVFLECVQDMDHENMFWYRQDPGLGLRLIYFSYDVKMKEKGDIPEGYSVSREKKERFSLILESASTNQTSMYLCASRRLAGGTDTQYFGPGTRLTVL.

V gene TRBV2 combines with J gene TRBJ2-1; 7 bases match TRBD1. V gave up 10 bases and J gave up 1 base; unmatched junction bases: 7. There are 14 residues in the CDR3. Germline V gives CDR1 SNHLY, CDR2 FYNNEI. The DNA for the CDR3 is TGTGCCACCGCAAGGGGGCTTTCCTACAATGAGCAGTTCTTC. It yields the protein CATARGLSYNEQFF.

The sample holds one count of this clone. The rearrangement joins TRBV4-2 to TRBJ2-5; TRBD1 aligns across 10 bases. This CDR3 is 15 amino acids long. Unmatched junction bases numbered 6, after V lost 8 bases and J lost 0 bases. Germline V lookup: CDR1 LGHNA, CDR2 YNFKEQ. The CDR3 here is CASRGQGVYQETQYF. DNA for the CDR3: TGTGCCAGCCGCGGACAGGGGGTGTACCAAGAGACCCAGTACTTC.

This chain's CDR3 is CASSPKGRSEQYF. The CDR3 DNA sequence: TGTGCCAGCAGCCCTAAAGGTCGGAGCGAGCAGTACTTC. This chain joins TRBV9 and TRBJ2-7, with no clear D. The germline V and J ends were trimmed by 4 bases and 6 bases, with 14 bases remaining between them. The CDR3 is 13 amino acids. In germline, CDR1 is SGDLS, CDR2 YYNGEE.

This chain connects TRBV29-1 to TRBJ1-2; 12 nucleotides align to TRBD1. V dropped 3 bases and J dropped 3; count of bases not matched to a gene: 8. This CDR3 contains 16 residues. In germline, CDR1 is SQVTM, CDR2 ANQGSEA. The CDR3 is CSVDGDRGQSDYGYTF. In DNA, the CDR3 is TGCAGCGTTGACGGGGACAGGGGGCAGTCTGACTATGGCTACACCTTC.

This clone occurred once. The V call is TRBV7-9, the J call TRBJ1-4; 8 bases fit TRBD1. The CDR3 has 14 residues. V shed 6 bases, J shed 8 bases, and the junction held 8 bases outside the gene matches. The germline gives CDR1 SEHNR, CDR2 FQNEAQ (reference sequence). The CDR3 coding sequence is TGTGCCAGCAGGGCAGGGGGCGAAGGGGAAAAACTGTTTTTT. Its translation: CASRAGGEGEKLFF.

The chain has TRBV28 and TRBJ1-2, with TRBD1 identical over 7 bases. The CDR3 extends over 14 amino acids. Germline CDR1 is MDHEN and CDR2 is SYDVKM. V was pared by 4 bases and J by 8 bases, with 10 bases of the junction left unmatched. CDR3 nucleotide sequence: TGTGCCAGCAGTTCTCCTGAGGGACAGCGCGGCTACACCTTC. It encodes CASSSPEGQRGYTF.

The gene calls are TRBV4-1 and TRBJ2-2; D might be TRBD1 or TRBD2, each matching 5 bases. CDR1 and CDR2 from the germline V gene are MGHRA and YSYEKL. The CDR3 has 16 amino acids. V was clipped by 4 bases and J by 0 bases, with 12 bases between them. The CDR3: CASSLRDVANTGELFF. The CDR3 DNA sequence: TGCGCCAGCAGCCTTCGGGACGTCGCGAACACCGGGGAGCTGTTTTTT.

A few counts support this clone. This chain uses TRBV13 with TRBJ2-5; 10 nucleotides agree with TRBD2. The V and J ends lost 6 bases and 2 bases, in that order; junction bases with no gene match: 6. The CDR3 length is 15 residues. The germline V gene has CDR1 PRHDT and CDR2 FYEKMQ (reference sequence). The CDR3, as DNA: TGTGCCAGCAGTCTTCGGACTAGCGGACAAGAGACCCAGTACTTC. Protein product: CASSLRTSGQETQYF.

The sample holds a few counts of this clone. This chain links TRBV10-3 with TRBJ1-1, with 9 bases that match TRBD1. The CDR3 totals 18 residues. The V segment lost 4 bases and the J segment 5 bases; nucleotides outside the gene matches: 17. Germline lookup yields CDR1 ENHRY and CDR2 SYGVKD. CDR3 sequence: CAISGNSGQGPGVTEAFF. CDR3 DNA sequence: TGTGCCATCAGTGGCAATTCGGGACAGGGACCAGGGGTAACTGAAGCTTTCTTT.

The chain combines TRBV19 with TRBJ2-1; perhaps TRBD1 as D (5 bases). From germline, CDR1 is LNHDA and CDR2 SQIVND (reference sequence). This CDR3 is built from 12 residues. V lost 5 bases and J lost 10, with 12 bases in between. The CDR3 coding sequence is TGTGCCAGTAGTCCAGGGATTTCGGAGCAGTTCTTC. This translates into CASSPGISEQFF.

This chain links TRBV6-5 with TRBJ1-5; D remains ambiguous. There are 13 residues in the CDR3. Germline V gene sequence: CDR1 MNHEY, CDR2 SVGAGI. Trimming removed 6 bases from V and 3 bases from J, with 9 bases in between. The DNA of the CDR3 is TGTGCCAGCAGCCTTGGACCCAATCAGCCCCAGCATTTT. Amino acid sequence: CASSLGPNQPQHF.

The rearrangement joins TRBV2 to TRBJ2-1; possibly TRBD1 for D (5 bases). The germline CDR1 and CDR2 sequences are SNHLY and FYNNEI. CDR3 size: 10 residues. The ends were cut back, 10 bases at V and 6 bases at J, with 7 bases in the middle. The CDR3 coding sequence is TGTGCCACCCAGGGCAATGAGCAGTTCTTC. Protein: CATQGNEQFF.

The V and J genes are TRBV13 and TRBJ2-7; weak D call: TRBD2 (6 bases). This CDR3 has 14 residues. The germline V gene encodes CDR1 PRHDT and CDR2 FYEKMQ (reference sequence). V was trimmed by 5 bases and J by 0 bases, leaving 11 bases between them. The CDR3 protein is CASSPRDFSYEQYF. The CDR3 DNA reads TGTGCCAGCAGCCCCCGGGACTTCTCCTACGAGCAGTACTTC.

CDR3 nucleotides: TGTGCCAGCAGGTCTGACGGAGAGAACACTGAAGCTTTCTTT. Its translation: CASRSDGENTEAFF. The chain recombines TRBV2 with TRBJ1-1; D is uncertain. This CDR3 region has 14 residues. Germline loops: CDR1 SNHLY, CDR2 FYNNEI. Deletions cut 6 bases from V and 1 base from J, with 12 bases between.

The V and J genes are TRBV21-1 and TRBJ2-1; the DNA was not used to check the table's D call, TRBD1. TRBV21-1 is deemed a pseudogene. This CDR3 is 14 amino acids long. The CDR3 here is CASSKETELHEQFF. CDR3 in DNA: TGTGCCAGCAGCAAAGAAACAGAACTCCATGAGCAGTTCTTC.

The J gene is TRBJ1-2, the V gene TRBV7-6; 7 bases are shared with TRBD1. This CDR3 is 13 amino acids long. The germline V gene encodes CDR1 SGHVS and CDR2 FNYEAQ. Trimming cost V 1 base and J 6 bases; bases outside gene matches: 2. The CDR3 region has the DNA TGTGCCAGCAGCTTAGGAGGGACAGATGGCTACACCTTC. Translated, it gives CASSLGGTDGYTF. Full variable domain (remainder filled in from reference TRBV7-6 and TRBJ1-2): GAGVSQSPRYKVTKRGQDVALRCDPISGHVSLYWYRQALGQGPEFLTYFNYEAQQDKSGLPNDRFSAERPEGSISTLTIQRTEQRDSAMYRCASSLGGTDGYTFGSGTRLTVV.

This chain joins TRBV28 and TRBJ2-7; 11 bases line up with TRBD2. There are 14 residues in the CDR3. The ends lost 8 bases at V and 5 bases at J; junction bases unmatched: 8. Germline CDR1 reads MDHEN; CDR2 reads SYDVKM. The CDR3 region has the DNA TGTGCCAGCGTCCCGGGACTAGCGGCACACGAGCAGTACTTC. Protein product: CASVPGLAAHEQYF.

Only one count was recorded for this clone. The chain joins TRBV4-1 to TRBJ1-3; D may be TRBD1 (5 bases). The CDR3 sequence is 16 residues long. Germline V lookup: CDR1 MGHRA, CDR2 YSYEKL. V was shortened by 1 base and J by 4 bases, with 14 bases between the two germline ends. The CDR3, as DNA: TGCGCCAGCAGCCAAGCCCTAAGGGGTACGGGAAACACCATATATTTT. Translated: CASSQALRGTGNTIYF.

The chain carries TRBV7-9 and TRBJ1-1; D is unresolved. V lost 6 bases, J lost 1 base, and 9 bases lay in between. The germline gives CDR1 SEHNR, CDR2 FQNEAQ (reference sequence). This CDR3 has 13 residues. CDR3 residues: CASSYKGNTEAFF. CDR3 DNA sequence: TGTGCCAGCAGTTACAAGGGGAACACTGAAGCTTTCTTT.

The genes are TRBV28 and TRBJ2-7; no definite D call. Trimming removed 6 bases from V and 6 bases from J, with 15 bases in between. Germline CDR1 and CDR2: MDHEN and SYDVKM. The CDR3 spans 13 residues. Here the CDR3 DNA reads TGTGCCAGCAGGGAACCCCTTGTCCCCGAGCAGTACTTC. Amino acid sequence: CASREPLVPEQYF.

The rearrangement links TRBV11-2 to TRBJ2-2; D gene ambiguous. The CDR3 length is 15 residues. V was trimmed by 0 bases and J by 4 bases, leaving 9 bases between them. Looked up from germline, CDR1 is SGHAT and CDR2 is FQNNGV. The CDR3 loop reads CASSLDARGTGELFF. The CDR3 nucleotides read TGTGCCAGCAGCTTAGATGCCCGTGGCACCGGGGAGCTGTTTTTT.